The 22 T cell receptor beta chains below come from one sample, sequenced in a study of brain T cells in children with intractable seizures. TCRdb keeps only in-frame clones here, not all; method: immunoSEQ multiplex PCR. This sample has 110,000 or so clones; roughly 94% occur once, and the top ten carry 3.5% to 4.5%. The sample in question was peripheral blood, obtained at surgery. These receptors originate from a boy under two years old with hemimegalencephaly and intractable seizures.

About this clone: One end of the junction varies from germline; a read error may be responsible. V usage is TRBV6-2 or TRBV6-3 and J usage is TRBJ1-2; unclear D gene. CDR1 and CDR2 (germline): MNHEY, SVGEGT. The CDR3 contains 12 residues. The CDR3 reads CASSYPLVGPEF. Written as DNA, the CDR3 is TGTGCCAGCAGTTACCCCCTCGTTGGACCCGAATTC.

The chain recombines TRBV7-2 with TRBJ2-6; D possibly matches TRBD1 or TRBD2 (5 bases each). V was trimmed by 0 bases and J by 5 bases, leaving 5 bases between them. This CDR3 region has 14 residues. Germline assignment: CDR1 SGHTA and CDR2 FQGNSA. The CDR3, as DNA: TGTGCCAGCAGCTTAGCGGGACGGGCCAACGTCCTGACTTTC. Amino acid sequence: CASSLAGRANVLTF.

The genes are TRBV7-2 and TRBJ1-4, with no clear D. V was pared by 0 bases and J by 3 bases, with 5 bases between. The CDR3 covers 14 residues. CDR1 and CDR2 (germline): SGHTA, FQGNSA. The CDR3 coding sequence is TGTGCCAGCAGCTTAGCAAGGTCTAATGAAAAACTGTTTTTT. Its translation: CASSLARSNEKLFF.

The V and J genes are TRBV5-1 and TRBJ1-2; the match to TRBD1 covers 8 bases. CDR1 is SGHRS and CDR2 is YFSETQ in the germline V gene. The length of the CDR3 is 14 residues. J gave up 2 bases and V 5 bases, and 5 bases lay outside the gene matches. For the CDR3, the DNA is TGCGCCAGCAGGGGGACAGGAAGCAACTATGGCTACACCTTC. Its protein is CASRGTGSNYGYTF.

The chain couples TRBV5-1 to TRBJ1-6, with no clear D. From germline, CDR1 is SGHRS and CDR2 YFSETQ. Trimming took 0 bases from V and 5 from J, leaving 15 bases between them. The CDR3 spans 17 residues. CDR3 in DNA: TGCGCCAGCAGCTTGGCATCGGCAGGCACTAATAATTCACCCCTCCACTTT. Encoded protein: CASSLASAGTNNSPLHF. The entire variable domain, with the rest obtained from reference TRBV5-1 and TRBJ1-6, is as follows: KAGVTQTPRYLIKTRGQQVTLSCSPISGHRSVSWYQQTPGQGLQFLFEYFSETQRNKGNFPGRFSGRQFSNSRSEMNVSTLELGDSALYLCASSLASAGTNNSPLHFGNGTRLTVT.

The chain has TRBV12-3 or TRBV12-4 and TRBJ2-7; no definite D call. This CDR3 has 13 residues. Trimming removed 1 base at V and 7 bases at J, with 11 bases between. CDR3 residues: CASSLGVIGEQYF. In nucleotides, the CDR3 is TGTGCCAGCAGTTTAGGGGTCATTGGGGAGCAGTACTTC.

The chain carries TRBV11-1 and TRBJ2-1, with TRBD1 matching 9 bases. The CDR3 sequence is 15 residues long. J lost 2 bases, V lost 5 bases, and 4 bases had no gene match. Germline assignment: CDR1 SGHAT and CDR2 FQDESV (reference sequence). CDR3 nucleotide sequence: TGTGCCAGCAGCCCGGGGACAGGGACCTACAATGAGCAGTTCTTC. Its translation is CASSPGTGTYNEQFF.

V and J are TRBV24-1 and TRBJ2-3; either TRBD1 or TRBD2 may supply D (5 bases each). The CDR3 covers 13 residues. V was clipped by 3 bases and J by 6 bases, with 9 bases between them. Per germline, CDR1 KGHDR and CDR2 SFDVKD. In nucleotides, the CDR3 is TGTGCCACCAGTGATCCCGGGGCGGATACGCAGTATTTT. It codes for CATSDPGADTQYF.

This clone has only one observation. The genes are TRBV2 and TRBJ2-3; 12 positions match TRBD2. Germline CDR1 reads SNHLY; CDR2 reads FYNNEI. The J segment lost 4 bases and the V segment lost 6 bases, leaving 5 bases of the junction unmatched. The CDR3 loop spans 15 amino acids. The CDR3, as DNA: TGTGCCAGCAGCAGACTAGCGGGAGTCCCAGATACGCAGTATTTT. Its translation is CASSRLAGVPDTQYF. The full variable domain, its missing parts supplied by reference TRBV2 and TRBJ2-3, is EPEVTQTPSHQVTQMGQEVILRCVPISNHLYFYWYRQILGQKVEFLVSFYNNEISEKSEIFDDQFSVERPDGSNFTLKIRSTKLEDSAMYFCASSRLAGVPDTQYFGPGTRLTVL.

The chain employs TRBV5-1 and TRBJ2-1; D is possibly TRBD1 (5 bases). This CDR3 is built from 13 residues. Deletions cut 3 bases from V and 10 bases from J, with 14 bases between. Germline CDR1 reads SGHRS; CDR2 reads YFSETQ. This chain's CDR3 is CASSSLRAEEQFF. The CDR3 nucleotides read TGCGCCAGCAGCTCGCTCAGGGCTGAGGAGCAGTTCTTC. The whole variable domain, filled in from reference TRBV5-1 and TRBJ2-1, reads KAGVTQTPRYLIKTRGQQVTLSCSPISGHRSVSWYQQTPGQGLQFLFEYFSETQRNKGNFPGRFSGRQFSNSRSEMNVSTLELGDSALYLCASSSLRAEEQFFGPGTRLTVL.

V gene TRBV3-1 (or the pseudogene TRBV3-2) combines with J gene TRBJ1-1, with D possibly TRBD1 on 5 matching bases. Germline V lookup: CDR1 LGHDT, CDR2 YNNKEL (reference sequence). The CDR3 sequence is 13 residues long. Trimming cost V 4 bases and J 4 bases, with 10 bases left between them. In DNA form, the CDR3 reads TGTGCCAGCAGCCGAGTAGACAGCACTGAAGCTTTCTTT. The encoded protein is CASSRVDSTEAFF.

This clone was detected once. J is TRBJ1-3 and V is TRBV6-2 or TRBV6-3; D is uncertain. Trimming took 2 bases from V and 0 from J, leaving 8 bases between them. The germline gives CDR1 MNHEY, CDR2 SVGEGT. The CDR3 is made up of 15 amino acids. This chain's CDR3 is CASSYGRFSGNTIYF. The CDR3 DNA reads as TGTGCCAGCAGTTACGGGCGTTTCTCTGGAAACACCATATATTTT.

The chain is built from TRBV27 and TRBJ1-2, with D perhaps matching TRBD1 (6 bases). Trimming pared 5 bases from V and 5 bases from J, leaving 15 bases between. Per the germline V gene, CDR1 is MNHEY and CDR2 is SMNVEV (reference sequence). The length of the CDR3 is 14 residues. The CDR3 nucleotides read TGTGCCAGCAGTACGAACAGGGACCGATATGGCTACACCTTC. Translating gives CASSTNRDRYGYTF.

The chain employs TRBV9 and TRBJ2-4; D gene unclear. The germline V and J ends were trimmed by 3 bases and 9 bases, with 13 bases remaining between them. Germline CDR1 SGDLS, CDR2 YYNGEE. This CDR3 comprises 13 residues. CDR3 in DNA: TGTGCCAGCAGCGACCGGGTGTGGGGCATTCAGTACTTC. This sequence encodes CASSDRVWGIQYF.

The chain employs TRBV9 and TRBJ2-1; tentative D call: TRBD2 (5 bases). CDR1 is SGDLS and CDR2 is YYNGEE in the germline V gene. CDR3 length: 18 amino acids. Trimming shortened V by 3 bases and J by 6 bases, and 25 bases separated the two germline ends. The CDR3 DNA reads TGTGCCAGCAGCGCCAAGCTAGCCTTGGCCACCCCAGTCAATGAGCAGTTCTTC. It yields the protein CASSAKLALATPVNEQFF.

The V and J genes are TRBV19 and TRBJ2-5; D may be TRBD1 (5 bases). The CDR3 runs to 13 residues. V was pared by 1 base and J by 5 bases, with 8 bases between. The germline CDR1 and CDR2 sequences are LNHDA and SQIVND (reference sequence). The CDR3 DNA reads TGTGCCAGTAGTATAGGCAGGGTGGAGACCCAGTACTTC. Protein product: CASSIGRVETQYF.

The CDR3 protein is CASSYPRGRDHTEAFF. CDR3 DNA sequence: TGTGCCAGCAGTTACCCCCGGGGGCGAGATCACACTGAAGCTTTCTTT. The V call is TRBV6-5, the J call TRBJ1-1, with D possibly being TRBD1 (6 bases). V was shortened by 2 bases and J by 3 bases, with 16 bases between the two germline ends. Germline-derived CDR1 and CDR2 are MNHEY and SVGAGI. The CDR3 extends over 16 amino acids.

This chain connects TRBV2 to TRBJ2-5; D is possibly TRBD1 (8 bases). Germline V gives CDR1 SNHLY, CDR2 FYNNEI. This CDR3 region has 18 residues. V was clipped by 6 bases and J by 2 bases, with 25 bases between them. The CDR3 region is CASRSGVIKTGVQETQYF. CDR3 DNA: TGTGCCAGCAGAAGCGGGGTAATCAAGACAGGGGTACAAGAGACCCAGTACTTC.

The V gene is TRBV14, the J gene TRBJ1-1, with 9 bases that match TRBD1. The CDR3 is 16 amino acids. Germline V gene data show CDR1 as SGHDN and CDR2 as FVKESK. Trimming at V came to 3 bases and at J to 1 base, leaving 6 bases not matched to a gene. The CDR3 nucleotides are TGTGCCAGCAGCCAGGACAGGGGTGATGGGAACACTGAAGCTTTCTTT. This gives the protein CASSQDRGDGNTEAFF.

The V gene is TRBV4-2, the J gene TRBJ2-1, with 10 bases lining up with TRBD2. The CDR3 totals 16 residues. Trimming took 1 base from V and 0 from J; bases not matched to a gene: 0. Germline V lookup: CDR1 LGHNA, CDR2 YNFKEQ. The CDR3 reads CASSQVAGGSYNEQFF. CDR3 bases: TGTGCCAGCAGCCAAGTAGCGGGGGGCTCCTACAATGAGCAGTTCTTC.

This chain uses TRBV5-1 with TRBJ1-5, with 7 bases matching TRBD1. Per germline, CDR1 SGHRS and CDR2 YFSETQ. J lost 2 bases, V lost 4 bases, and 3 bases had no gene match. This CDR3 region has 14 residues. CDR3 sequence (DNA): TGCGCCAGCAGCACCGGACAGGGCAATCAGCCCCAGCATTTT. It encodes CASSTGQGNQPQHF.

This chain connects TRBV5-1 to TRBJ2-3; TRBD2 is a possible D gene (6 bases). V gave up 2 bases and J gave up 2 bases, with 12 bases separating them. This CDR3 region has 15 residues. Germline V gene lookup returns CDR1 SGHRS and CDR2 YFSETQ. CDR3 in amino acids: CASSLVGGPTDTQYF. The CDR3 nucleotides read TGCGCCAGCAGCTTAGTGGGAGGACCCACAGATACGCAGTATTTT.